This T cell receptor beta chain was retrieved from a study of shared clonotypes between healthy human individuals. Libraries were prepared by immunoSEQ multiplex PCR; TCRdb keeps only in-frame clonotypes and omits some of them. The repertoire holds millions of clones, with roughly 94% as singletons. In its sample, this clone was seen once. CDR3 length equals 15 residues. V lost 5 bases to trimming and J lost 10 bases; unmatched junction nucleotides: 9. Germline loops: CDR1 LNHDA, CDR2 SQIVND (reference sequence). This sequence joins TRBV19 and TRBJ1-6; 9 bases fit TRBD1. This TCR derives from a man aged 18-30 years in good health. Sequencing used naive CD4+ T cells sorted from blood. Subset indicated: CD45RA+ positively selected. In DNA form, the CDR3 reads TGTGCCAGTAGTCCCCCGGGACAGGGAGCATCACCCCTCCACTTT. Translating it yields CASSPPGQGASPLHF.